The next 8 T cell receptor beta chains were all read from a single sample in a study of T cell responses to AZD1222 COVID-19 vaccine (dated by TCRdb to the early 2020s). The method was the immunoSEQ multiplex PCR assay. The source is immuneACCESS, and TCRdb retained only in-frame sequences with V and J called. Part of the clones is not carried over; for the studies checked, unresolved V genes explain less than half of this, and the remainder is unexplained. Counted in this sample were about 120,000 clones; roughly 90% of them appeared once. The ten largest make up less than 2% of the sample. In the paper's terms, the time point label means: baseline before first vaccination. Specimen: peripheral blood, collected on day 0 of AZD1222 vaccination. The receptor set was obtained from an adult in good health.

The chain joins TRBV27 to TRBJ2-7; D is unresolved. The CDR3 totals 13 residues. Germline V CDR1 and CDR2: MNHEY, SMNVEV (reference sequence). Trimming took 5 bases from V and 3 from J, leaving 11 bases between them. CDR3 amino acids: CASSPSWGYEQYF. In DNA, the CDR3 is TGTGCCAGCAGTCCCTCTTGGGGCTACGAGCAGTACTTC.

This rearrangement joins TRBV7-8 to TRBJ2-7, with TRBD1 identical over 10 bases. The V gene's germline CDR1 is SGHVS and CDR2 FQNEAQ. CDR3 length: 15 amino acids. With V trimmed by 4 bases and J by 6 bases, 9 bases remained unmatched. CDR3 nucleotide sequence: TGTGCCAGCAGCTCGGGACAGGGGAACCTCGGCGAGCAGTACTTC. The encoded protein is CASSSGQGNLGEQYF. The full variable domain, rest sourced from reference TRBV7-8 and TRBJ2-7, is GAGVSQSPRYKVAKRGQDVALRCDPISGHVSLFWYQQALGQGPEFLTYFQNEAQLDKSGLPSDRFFAERPEGSVSTLKIQRTQQEDSAVYLCASSSGQGNLGEQYFGPGTRLTVT.

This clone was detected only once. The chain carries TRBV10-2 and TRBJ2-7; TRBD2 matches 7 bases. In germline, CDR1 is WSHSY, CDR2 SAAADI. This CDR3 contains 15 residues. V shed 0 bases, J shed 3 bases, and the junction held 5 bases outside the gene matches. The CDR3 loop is CASSESLAAFYEQYF. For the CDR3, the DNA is TGCGCCAGCAGTGAGTCCCTAGCGGCCTTCTACGAGCAGTACTTC.

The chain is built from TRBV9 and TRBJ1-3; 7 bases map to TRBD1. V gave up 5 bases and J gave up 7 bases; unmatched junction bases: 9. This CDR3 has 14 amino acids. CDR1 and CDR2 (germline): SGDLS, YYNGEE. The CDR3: CASSLIDRANTIYF. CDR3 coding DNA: TGTGCCAGCAGTCTCATCGACAGGGCGAACACCATATATTTT.

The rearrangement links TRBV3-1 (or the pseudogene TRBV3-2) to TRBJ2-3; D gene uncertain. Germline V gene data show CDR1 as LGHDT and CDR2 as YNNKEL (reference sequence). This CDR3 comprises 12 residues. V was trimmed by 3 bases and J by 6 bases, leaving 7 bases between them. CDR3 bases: TGTGCCAGCAGCCATAAATTGGATACGCAGTATTTT. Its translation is CASSHKLDTQYF.

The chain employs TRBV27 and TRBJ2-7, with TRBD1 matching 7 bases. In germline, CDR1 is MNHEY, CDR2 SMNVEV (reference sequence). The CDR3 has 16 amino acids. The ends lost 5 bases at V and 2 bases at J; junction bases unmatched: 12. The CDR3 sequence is CASSLLPLTGAYEQYF. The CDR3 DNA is TGTGCCAGCAGTCTTCTCCCTTTAACAGGGGCCTACGAGCAGTACTTC.

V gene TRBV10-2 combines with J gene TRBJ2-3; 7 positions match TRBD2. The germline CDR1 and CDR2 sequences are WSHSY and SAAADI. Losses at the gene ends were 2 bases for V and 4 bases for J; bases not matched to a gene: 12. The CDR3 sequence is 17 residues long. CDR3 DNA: TGCGCCAGCAGTGAGAAAGCGGGGACTTTATTCGCAGATACGCAGTATTTT. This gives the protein CASSEKAGTLFADTQYF.

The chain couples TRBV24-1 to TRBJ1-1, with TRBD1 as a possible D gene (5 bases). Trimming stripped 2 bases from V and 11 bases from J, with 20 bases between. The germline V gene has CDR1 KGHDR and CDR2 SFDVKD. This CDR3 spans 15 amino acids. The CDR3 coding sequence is TGTGCCACCAGTGATTCGGACAAAGAGGGAGTCGGCGCTTTCTTT. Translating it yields CATSDSDKEGVGAFF.